The next 26 T cell receptor beta chains were all read from a single sample in a study of T cell responses to AZD1222 COVID-19 vaccine. Using immunoSEQ multiplex PCR, the repertoire was profiled, and TCRdb retains in-frame clones only, with some absent. The sample has approximately 140,000 clones, roughly nine tenths seen once. Source: peripheral blood, taken on day 0 of AZD1222 vaccination. The receptors originated from an adult in good health.

The chain links TRBV4-3 to TRBJ2-1; D ambiguous. Germline lookup yields CDR1 LGHNA and CDR2 YSLEER. The CDR3 sequence is 15 residues long. V lost 4 bases and J lost 0, with 10 bases in between. CDR3 in amino acids: CASSPEWVSYNEQFF. The CDR3 DNA sequence: TGCGCCAGCAGCCCGGAGTGGGTCTCCTACAATGAGCAGTTCTTC.

The V and J genes are TRBV24-1 and TRBJ2-3; no clear D. Germline CDR1 reads KGHDR; CDR2 reads SFDVKD. The V end lost 4 bases, the J end lost 5 bases, and 9 bases lay between the germline ends. The CDR3 is 13 amino acids. The CDR3 protein is CATSDPSRDTQYF. The CDR3 DNA reads TGTGCCACCAGTGACCCCTCCCGAGATACGCAGTATTTT.

The chain uses TRBV10-3 and TRBJ1-2; TRBD1 aligns across 7 bases. In germline, CDR1 is ENHRY, CDR2 SYGVKD. This CDR3 region has 14 residues. V gave up 6 bases and J gave up 7 bases; unmatched junction bases: 11. The CDR3 sequence: CAISSSDRPSGYTF. The CDR3 region has the DNA TGTGCCATCAGCTCATCGGACAGGCCTTCTGGCTACACCTTC.

The rearrangement links TRBV27 to TRBJ2-1; D is perhaps TRBD1 (6 bases). Trimming cost V 6 bases and J 6 bases, with 21 bases left between them. This CDR3 contains 16 residues. Germline assignment: CDR1 MNHEY and CDR2 SMNVEV (reference sequence). The CDR3 loop reads CASRTGNMLDINEQFF. The CDR3 DNA is TGTGCCAGCAGGACAGGCAATATGCTAGACATCAATGAGCAGTTCTTC.

The chain links TRBV7-9 to TRBJ1-2; the D gene is possibly TRBD1 (5 bases). Trimming took off 7 bases at V and 0 bases at J, with 12 bases between the two ends. Germline values: CDR1 SEHNR, CDR2 FQNEAQ (reference sequence). The CDR3 has 14 residues. DNA for the CDR3: TGTGCCAGCACCCCGGGGCTTACTAACTATGGCTACACCTTC. Protein sequence: CASTPGLTNYGYTF.

This chain joins TRBV19 and TRBJ2-3, with D perhaps matching TRBD2 (6 bases). Germline values: CDR1 LNHDA, CDR2 SQIVND (reference sequence). This CDR3 region has 14 residues. Trimming stripped 10 bases from V and 1 base from J, with 15 bases between. The CDR3 protein is CATPRERGTDTQYF. Here the CDR3 DNA reads TGTGCCACCCCCCGGGAGCGTGGCACAGATACGCAGTATTTT.

The chain employs TRBV5-1 and TRBJ2-2; no definite D call. Germline assignment: CDR1 SGHRS and CDR2 YFSETQ. This CDR3 comprises 16 residues. Between the trimmed V and J ends, which lost 3 bases and 0 bases, there was a span of 12 bases. CDR3 in amino acids: CASSSSAEPNTGELFF. In DNA form, the CDR3 reads TGCGCCAGCAGCTCTTCCGCGGAGCCGAACACCGGGGAGCTGTTTTTT.

CDR3 DNA sequence: TGTGCCAGCAGTCAAGAGGGGCTTACGGGCTCCGAGCAGTACTTC. Translated, it gives CASSQEGLTGSEQYF. The V and J genes are TRBV6-4 and TRBJ2-7; TRBD1 or TRBD2 may be the D gene (5 bases each). The ends were cut back, 5 bases at V and 6 bases at J, with 20 bases in the middle. This CDR3 contains 15 residues. Germline lookup yields CDR1 MRHNA and CDR2 SNTAGT.

The chain carries TRBV30 and TRBJ1-2; 7 bases are a match to TRBD1. CDR3 length: 13 amino acids. Looked up from germline, CDR1 is GTSNPN and CDR2 is SVGIG (reference sequence). Trimming took 7 bases from V and 8 from J; bases not matched to a gene: 13. Here the CDR3 DNA reads TGTGCCTCCCAAGGGGGCGGGCTTCGGGGCTACACCTTC. Its protein is CASQGGGLRGYTF.

The rearrangement uses TRBV30 and TRBJ1-1; TRBD1 matches at 8 bases. The CDR3 has 12 amino acids. Losses at the gene ends were 8 bases for V and 1 base for J; bases not matched to a gene: 3. Germline V gene lookup returns CDR1 GTSNPN and CDR2 SVGIG (reference sequence). CDR3 sequence: CARGQGNTEAFF. The DNA of the CDR3 is TGTGCCCGAGGACAGGGGAACACTGAAGCTTTCTTT.

This chain connects TRBV5-6 to TRBJ2-5; D not resolved. The germline gives CDR1 SGHDT, CDR2 YYEEEE. Trimming shortened V by 4 bases and J by 4 bases, and 14 bases separated the two germline ends. The CDR3 is 14 amino acids. The CDR3 is CASSLGSQGETQYF. The CDR3 DNA follows: TGTGCCAGCAGCCTAGGGTCTCAAGGAGAGACCCAGTACTTC.

V is TRBV27 and J is TRBJ1-6, with D unresolved. V was pared by 2 bases and J by 5 bases, with 7 bases between. The CDR3 is made up of 14 amino acids. CDR1 is MNHEY and CDR2 is SMNVEV in the germline V gene (reference sequence). CDR3 bases: TGTGCCAGCAGTTTAGGACGGAATAATTCACCCCTCCACTTT. Protein product: CASSLGRNNSPLHF.

CDR3 nucleotide sequence: TGCGCCAGCAGCTCTGACGGGGGGGCTTTCTTT. It encodes CASSSDGGAFF. The genes are TRBV5-1 and TRBJ1-1; D is possibly TRBD1 (5 bases). The germline V gene has CDR1 SGHRS and CDR2 YFSETQ. The CDR3 has 11 residues. The V gene lost 3 bases and the J gene lost 11 bases, with 11 bases spanning the gap.

This sequence joins TRBV18 and TRBJ1-3; the D gene is possibly TRBD1 (6 bases). V shed 0 bases and J shed 3 bases, with 18 bases lying between them. Germline assignment: CDR1 KGHSH and CDR2 LQKENI. This CDR3 spans 18 amino acids. The CDR3 sequence is CASSPPETVGGIGNTIYF. Here the CDR3 DNA reads TGTGCCAGCTCACCACCTGAGACAGTAGGGGGGATTGGAAACACCATATATTTT.

The rearrangement uses TRBV29-1 and TRBJ2-1, with D possibly TRBD2 on 6 matching bases. The CDR3 totals 13 residues. Trimming took 3 bases from V and 6 from J, leaving 12 bases between them. Germline values: CDR1 SQVTM, CDR2 ANQGSEA. The CDR3 nucleotides are TGCAGCGTTGAGGAGGGGATGGGCAATGAGCAGTTCTTC. This codes for CSVEEGMGNEQFF.

J is TRBJ1-2 and V is TRBV2, with unresolved D. V was clipped by 4 bases and J by 8 bases, with 11 bases between them. The germline gives CDR1 SNHLY, CDR2 FYNNEI. This CDR3 has 12 amino acids. CDR3 sequence (DNA): TGTGCCAGCAGTGCGGACTCCGGGGGCTACACCTTC. Its protein product is CASSADSGGYTF. Using reference TRBV2 and TRBJ1-2 for the parts outside the CDR3, the full variable domain is EPEVTQTPSHQVTQMGQEVILRCVPISNHLYFYWYRQILGQKVEFLVSFYNNEISEKSEIFDDQFSVERPDGSNFTLKIRSTKLEDSAMYFCASSADSGGYTFGSGTRLTVV.

The chain joins TRBV7-9 to TRBJ1-1; D gene uncertain. V lost 3 bases and J lost 9, with 14 bases in between. CDR3 size: 13 residues. CDR1 is SEHNR, CDR2 FQNEAQ, per germline (reference sequence). This CDR3 is CASSFPWAVKAFF. Written as DNA, the CDR3 is TGTGCCAGCAGCTTCCCCTGGGCGGTAAAAGCTTTCTTT.

This chain connects TRBV19 to TRBJ1-5; 7 bases map to TRBD1. Germline CDR1 is LNHDA and CDR2 is SQIVND (reference sequence). CDR3 length: 17 residues. The junction had 7 bases not matched to a gene; V was cut back by 2 bases and J by 0 bases. The CDR3 DNA follows: TGTGCCAGTAGTATACCCGGGACAGAATATAGCAATCAGCCCCAGCATTTT. This sequence encodes CASSIPGTEYSNQPQHF.

V usage is TRBV9 and J usage is TRBJ2-7, with D tentatively TRBD1 (6 bases). The CDR3 is 13 amino acids. CDR1 is SGDLS and CDR2 is YYNGEE in the germline V gene. V shed 2 bases and J shed 5 bases, with 11 bases lying between them. In DNA form, the CDR3 reads TGTGCCAGCAGCGTCCAGGGGCGGGACGAGCAGTACTTC. Amino acid sequence: CASSVQGRDEQYF. The whole variable domain, remainder taken from reference TRBV9 and TRBJ2-7, is DSGVTQTPKHLITATGQRVTLRCSPRSGDLSVYWYQQSLDQGLQFLIQYYNGEERAKGNILERFSAQQFPDLHSELNLSSLELGDSALYFCASSVQGRDEQYFGPGTRLTVT.

The genes are TRBV6-6 and TRBJ2-7; D not certain. The V gene's germline CDR1 is MNHNY and CDR2 SVGAGI (reference sequence). V dropped 0 bases and J dropped 0 bases, with 6 bases sitting between them. The CDR3 length is 14 residues. The CDR3 loop is CASSYSSDSYEQYF. DNA for the CDR3: TGTGCCAGCAGTTACTCTTCGGACTCCTACGAGCAGTACTTC.

The chain is built from TRBV2 and TRBJ1-5; 9 bases are shared with TRBD1. The V gene end was trimmed by 5 bases and the J gene end by 7 bases; junction bases not matched to a gene: 9. Germline-derived CDR1 and CDR2 are SNHLY and FYNNEI. The CDR3 extends over 15 amino acids. The CDR3 DNA reads TGTGCCAGCAGTCAGGACAGGGGAGGGTTCCAGCCCCAGCATTTT. Its protein product is CASSQDRGGFQPQHF.

The chain has TRBV6-5 and TRBJ2-5; D is perhaps TRBD1 or TRBD2 (6 bases each). This CDR3 spans 15 amino acids. The V gene's germline CDR1 is MNHEY and CDR2 SVGAGI. Trimming stripped 7 bases from V and 7 bases from J, with 22 bases between. CDR3 nucleotides: TGTGCCAGCAAGACAAGGGACACCGGGGGATGGACCCAGTACTTC. Translation: CASKTRDTGGWTQYF.

The chain carries TRBV4-1 and TRBJ1-1; D remains unclear. The germline V gene encodes CDR1 MGHRA and CDR2 YSYEKL. The ends were cut back, 2 bases at V and 0 bases at J, with 1 base in the middle. The CDR3 totals 12 residues. In nucleotides, the CDR3 is TGCGCCAGCAGCCAAATGAACACTGAAGCTTTCTTT. This sequence encodes CASSQMNTEAFF.

The gene calls are TRBV6-6 and TRBJ2-2; tentative D call: TRBD1 (6 bases). CDR3 length: 15 amino acids. Germline V gene lookup returns CDR1 MNHNY and CDR2 SVGAGI (reference sequence). Trimming left V 4 bases short and J 1 base short, with 10 bases between. The CDR3 region has the DNA TGTGCCAGCAGTTCCGGGACATTGAACACCGGGGAGCTGTTTTTT. The encoded protein is CASSSGTLNTGELFF.

V and J are TRBV7-6 and TRBJ2-1, with unresolved D. V was shortened by 5 bases and J by 0 bases, with 20 bases between the two germline ends. The CDR3 sequence is 18 residues long. Germline CDR1 and CDR2: SGHVS and FNYEAQ. The CDR3 coding sequence is TGTGCCAGCAGCCTAGGAATTGGACCGAGCAGCTCCTACAATGAGCAGTTCTTC. This codes for CASSLGIGPSSSYNEQFF.

There are a few counts of this clone. The chain recombines TRBV3-1 (or the pseudogene TRBV3-2) with TRBJ2-5; 8 bases are a match to TRBD2. V dropped 9 bases and J dropped 9; count of bases not matched to a gene: 15. The germline V gene has CDR1 LGHDT and CDR2 YNNKEL (reference sequence). The CDR3 length is 14 residues. CDR3 sequence: CASRSGSGVGAQYF. CDR3 bases: TGTGCCAGTCGGAGCGGGAGTGGGGTGGGGGCCCAGTACTTC.